Shown below are 6 T cell receptor beta chains from a single sample sequenced in a study of T cells in Graves' hyperthyroidism and ophthalmopathy. Researchers took RNA transcripts and amplified the TCR beta CDR3 regions from them. Using the HTBI primer set, a first-round RT-PCR was run on the TCR CDR3. TCRdb fed the multiplex PCR reads into MiXCR, producing one record per CDR3 protein. Of around 500,000 distinct CDR3 sequences listed, roughly 23% are singletons. The sample taken for sequencing was blood. These TCRs come from a woman aged 65 to 85 with Graves' ophthalmopathy.

CDR3 sequence: CASSLGVAYGYTF. The CDR3 DNA reads TGTGCCAGCAGCTTAGGAGTAGCCTATGGCTACACCTTC. The genes are TRBV7-2 and TRBJ1-2; D ambiguous. Trimming cost V 1 base and J 4 bases, with 7 bases left between them. The CDR3 contains 13 residues. Germline lookup yields CDR1 SGHTA and CDR2 FQGNSA. Variable domain in full (rest from reference TRBV7-2 and TRBJ1-2): GAGVSQSPSNKVTEKGKDVELRCDPISGHTALYWYRQSLGQGLEFLIYFQGNSAPDKSGLPSDRFSAERTGGSVSTLTIQRTQQEDSAVYLCASSLGVAYGYTFGSGTRLTVV.

This clonotype showed up many times. V and J are TRBV28 and TRBJ1-4; 9 bases are a match to TRBD1. With V trimmed by 6 bases and J by 5 bases, 10 bases remained unmatched. The CDR3 spans 16 residues. Germline assignment: CDR1 MDHEN and CDR2 SYDVKM. The CDR3 coding sequence is TGTGCCAGCAGGGCCCGGACAGGGGCCTTCAATGAAAAACTGTTTTTT. It encodes CASRARTGAFNEKLFF.

The chain combines TRBV20-1 with TRBJ1-5; TRBD1 is a possible D gene (5 bases). Germline V gene sequence: CDR1 DFQATT, CDR2 SNEGSKA (reference sequence). The CDR3 length is 12 residues. This CDR3 reads CSIGTPNQPQHF. The CDR3 DNA follows: TGCAGCATCGGGACCCCTAATCAGCCCCAGCATTTT.

This clonotype has just a few counts. This chain uses TRBV20-1 with TRBJ2-3; 7 nucleotides line up with TRBD2. This CDR3 contains 15 residues. Trimming removed 4 bases from V and 3 bases from J; junction bases left unmatched: 10. CDR1 and CDR2 from the germline V gene are DFQATT and SNEGSKA (reference sequence). The CDR3 DNA reads TGCAGTGCTACACCCCAAGCGGGGTGGACAGATACGCAGTATTTT. The encoded protein is CSATPQAGWTDTQYF.

This clonotype was seen only a few times. The rearrangement joins TRBV29-1 to TRBJ1-1; 9 bases match TRBD1. V was clipped by 6 bases and J by 4 bases; unmatched bases: 9. The germline V gene encodes CDR1 SQVTM and CDR2 ANQGSEA. The CDR3 runs to 14 residues. DNA of the CDR3: TGCAGCGTGATGACCGGGACAGGGCTCACTGAAGCTTTCTTT. Protein product: CSVMTGTGLTEAFF.

This clonotype was seen at least ten times. This chain joins TRBV2 and TRBJ2-1; D uncertain. The germline CDR1 and CDR2 sequences are SNHLY and FYNNEI. Trimming pared 6 bases from V and 10 bases from J, leaving 7 bases between. CDR3 length equals 10 residues. CDR3 nucleotides: TGTGCCAGCAGGACGGGCGAGCAGTTCTTC. It translates to CASRTGEQFF.